The rows below give T cell receptor beta chains drawn from one sample of a study of blood T cell repertoires in COVID-19. The assay was immunoSEQ multiplex PCR, and TCRdb's table has in-frame clones only and misses some. This table has about 59,000 clones, roughly 78% appearing once. Sequenced: peripheral blood. These receptors came from a man aged 55-75 years with acute or convalescent COVID-19. CDR3s leave out the opening cysteine and the closing phenylalanine or tryptophan.

>TRBV7-9|TRBJ1-2
ASSSRQGYGYT
>TRBV7-3|TRBJ1-1
ASSLAQYTEAF
>TRBV12-3/TRBV12-4|TRBJ2-7
ASSLGAYYEQY
>TRBV7-3|TRBJ2-2
ASSSSGLAGTGELF
>TRBV11-2|TRBJ1-4
ASTPRGQGYEKLF
>TRBV9|TRBJ2-5
ASSVGTGQGGQETQY
>TRBV7-3|TRBJ2-3
ASSGLAGTDTQY
>TRBV30|TRBJ2-1
AWSVLGTSNEQF
>TRBV9|TRBJ1-2
ASRHMEGRDGYT
>TRBV6-2/TRBV6-3|TRBJ2-7
ASSNLGTSYEQY
>TRBV19|TRBJ2-3
ASNQRADTQY
>TRBV20-1|TRBJ1-5
SASDRGNQPQH
>TRBV18|TRBJ2-1
ASSLSGSSYNEQF
>TRBV2|TRBJ2-5
ASSASGRGETQY
>TRBV18|TRBJ2-7
ASWGQGYEQY
>TRBV4-1|TRBJ2-7
ASSQGLAGTYEQY
>TRBV6-5|TRBJ2-5
ASSSGTGGYGTQY
>TRBV29-1|TRBJ1-2
SVEMQGYGYT
>TRBV30|TRBJ2-5
AWSFLGLAEETQY
>TRBV7-8|TRBJ2-1
ASSPGLADEQF
>TRBV6-2/TRBV6-3|TRBJ1-6
ASSYGQENSPLH
>TRBV10-3|TRBJ2-7
AISGGRVAGGPRLYEQY
>TRBV18|TRBJ2-5
ASSSRGTSGRGETQY
>TRBV6-1|TRBJ2-1
ASSDGGSGRVNEQF
>TRBV9|TRBJ2-4
ASSQVGEAGIQY
>TRBV7-2|TRBJ2-1
ASSSSRIAGVYEQF
>TRBV9|TRBJ1-1
ASSARTGRHMNTEAF
>TRBV3-1/TRBV3-2|TRBJ1-2
ASSRGGLGGYT
>TRBV13|TRBJ1-4
ASSFRGIDEKLF
>TRBV9|TRBJ2-1
ASSVVVDNEQF
>TRBV2|TRBJ1-2
AGSVAGFYDYT
>TRBV18|TRBJ1-5
ASSPRGGAGGQPQH
>TRBV5-1|TRBJ2-1
ASSLGGSTSYNEQF
>TRBV4-1|TRBJ1-1
ASSRVEVGVYTEAF
>TRBV6-2/TRBV6-3|TRBJ1-2
ASSPWGQGPQDYGYT
>TRBV7-2|TRBJ2-3
ASSTSSGTDTQY
>TRBV28|TRBJ2-1
ASSLPSGDYNEQF
>TRBV7-2|TRBJ2-7
ASSFTTPGEQY
>TRBV29-1|TRBJ1-5
SVLDRGHSNQPQH
>TRBV7-2|TRBJ1-1
ASSPPGGAGGLYTEAF
>TRBV14|TRBJ2-2
ASSLPPGTENTGELF
>TRBV18|TRBJ2-7
ASSPLRGSGVAYEQY
>TRBV29-1|TRBJ2-1
SGGTSGYNEQF
>TRBV6-5|TRBJ2-7
ASSYQGTSGPYEQY
>TRBV12-3/TRBV12-4|TRBJ2-5
ASNPSGTETQY
>TRBV4-2|TRBJ2-2
ASSQEQGTGELF
>TRBV20-1|TRBJ2-5
SAIKAGTQY
>TRBV18|TRBJ2-2
ASSASLQGAAVTGELF